The 31 T cell receptor beta chains below come from one sample, sequenced in a study of tumor-infiltrating lymphocytes in primary liver carcinoma. For blood RNA, unsorted whole blood served as the source, and germline DNA was extracted too. With around 490 ng total RNA as template and a constant-region primer, TCR beta cDNA was made. Three-round nested multiplex PCR performed with slightly modified ARM-PCR produced the TCR beta libraries. PCR rounds one and two used TRBV1-TRBV30 forward primers with a C-beta reverse primer for around 11 cycles each. TCRdb processed the multiplex PCR reads anew with MiXCR; each CDR3 protein has one entry. The data show approximately 310,000 distinct CDR3 sequences, about 60% seen once. Sequencing was done on a sample of peripheral blood. Source of these receptors: a man in his forties with primary liver carcinoma and hepatitis B virus infection.

To note about this clonotype: At one of its ends the junction is not consistent with the germline gene, which may arise from a read error. The genes are TRBV6-1 and TRBJ1-5; TRBD1 might be the D (5 bases). The germline V gene has CDR1 MNHNS and CDR2 SASEGT. The CDR3 has 15 residues. CDR3 nucleotides: TGTGCCAACAGTCAGGGTGCCTATAGCAATCAGCCCCAGCATTTT. Translated, it gives CANSQGAYSNQPQHF.

This clonotype was recorded many times. The chain combines TRBV6-5 with TRBJ2-1; 11 bases agree with TRBD2. The germline gives CDR1 MNHEY, CDR2 SVGAGI. The CDR3 has 16 residues. The ends lost 6 bases at V and 5 bases at J; junction bases unmatched: 9. CDR3 sequence: CASRGLAARTDNEQFF. The CDR3 nucleotides read TGTGCCAGCAGGGGACTAGCGGCAAGAACCGACAATGAGCAGTTCTTC.

The chain is built from TRBV7-9 and TRBJ2-1; 8 bases fit TRBD2. Trimming took 2 bases from V and 2 from J; bases not matched to a gene: 5. The CDR3 has 16 residues. The germline V gene encodes CDR1 SEHNR and CDR2 FQNEAQ (reference sequence). The CDR3 DNA is TGTGCCAGCAGCTTACGGGGGGGAGTCGCCTACAATGAGCAGTTCTTC. As protein: CASSLRGGVAYNEQFF.

The chain uses TRBV11-2 and TRBJ2-5; tentatively, D is TRBD2 (6 bases). Between the trimmed V and J ends, which lost 8 bases and 3 bases, there was a span of 19 bases. The CDR3 runs 15 residues. Germline V gene sequence: CDR1 SGHAT, CDR2 FQNNGV. CDR3 nucleotide sequence: TGTGCCAGCGACTCACAAGGGAGGTTGGAAGAGACCCAGTACTTC. Its protein is CASDSQGRLEETQYF. Using reference TRBV11-2 and TRBJ2-5 for the parts outside the CDR3, the full variable domain is EAGVAQSPRYKIIEKRQSVAFWCNPISGHATLYWYQQILGQGPKLLIQFQNNGVVDDSQLPKDRFSAERLKGVDSTLKIQPAKLEDSAVYLCASDSQGRLEETQYFGPGTRLLVL.

V and J are TRBV7-9 and TRBJ2-7; D remains ambiguous. CDR1 is SEHNR and CDR2 is FQNEAQ in the germline V gene (reference sequence). CDR3 size: 15 residues. V was shortened by 1 base and J by 0 bases, with 10 bases between the two germline ends. CDR3 in DNA: TGTGCCAGCAGCTTAGAGGGCAGTAGCTCCTACGAGCAGTACTTC. Encoded protein: CASSLEGSSSYEQYF. Full variable domain (outside the CDR3, taken from reference TRBV7-9 and TRBJ2-7): DTGVSQNPRHKITKRGQNVTFRCDPISEHNRLYWYRQTLGQGPEFLTYFQNEAQLEKSRLLSDRFSAERPKGSFSTLEIQRTEQGDSAMYLCASSLEGSSSYEQYFGPGTRLTVT.

The sample holds many counts of this clonotype. The chain couples TRBV4-2 to TRBJ2-1, with 8 bases that match TRBD1. From germline, CDR1 is LGHNA and CDR2 YNFKEQ. The trim removed 0 bases at V and 9 bases at J, leaving 7 bases unmatched. The CDR3 is 15 amino acids. The CDR3 reads CASSQDFGQGIEQFF. The CDR3 bases are TGTGCCAGCAGCCAAGATTTCGGACAGGGAATTGAGCAGTTCTTC.

The genes are TRBV14 and TRBJ2-7; 9 nucleotides align to TRBD1. V lost 3 bases and J lost 3; bases outside the gene matches: 9. CDR1 SGHDN and CDR2 FVKESK come from the germline V gene. The CDR3 sequence is 16 residues long. CDR3 in amino acids: CASSHRPADRGYEQYF. For the CDR3, the DNA is TGTGCCAGCAGCCATCGTCCGGCGGACAGGGGCTACGAGCAGTACTTC.

A note on this clonotype: This may come from a read error, since a much larger clone is one base off. The chain couples TRBV28 to TRBJ1-1; a possible D gene is TRBD1 (5 bases). CDR3 length equals 14 residues. Germline V gene lookup returns CDR1 MDHEN and CDR2 SYDVKM. Deletions cut 4 bases from V and 1 base from J, with 10 bases between. The CDR3 spells CASSSPGRNTEAFF. CDR3 in DNA: TGTGCCAGCAGTTCCCCGGGACGGAACACTGAAGCTTTCTTT.

To note about this clonotype: A read error may explain this, as a much larger clone is one base away. The chain has TRBV28 and TRBJ1-2, with D perhaps TRBD1 (6 bases). CDR1 MDHEN and CDR2 SYDVKM come from the germline V gene. This CDR3 is built from 15 residues. V was clipped by 1 base and J by 4 bases, with 13 bases between them. CDR3 sequence: CASSLSQGMGYGYTF. The CDR3 nucleotides read TGTGCCAGCAGTTTATCACAGGGCATGGGCTATGGCTACACCTTC.

This chain links TRBV10-2 with TRBJ2-3; perhaps TRBD1 as D (5 bases). The germline V gene encodes CDR1 WSHSY and CDR2 SAAADI. The CDR3 is 14 residues long. V lost 9 bases to trimming and J lost 5 bases, with 18 bases between them. As DNA, the CDR3 is TGCGCCAGTACTATAGGCCCTCAGGGAGATACGCAGTATTTT. This codes for CASTIGPQGDTQYF.

Notes on this clonotype: A read error may be the cause here, since a much bigger clone is one base away. V usage is TRBV13 and J usage is TRBJ2-1, with D tentatively TRBD2 (6 bases). The CDR3 consists of 15 residues. The V gene lost 3 bases and the J gene lost 8 bases, with 17 bases spanning the gap. Germline V gene sequence: CDR1 PRHDT, CDR2 FYEKMQ (reference sequence). The CDR3 region has the DNA TGTGCCAGCAGCTTGACGGAGGGACTTATCTATGAGCAGTTCTTC. Its translation: CASSLTEGLIYEQFF.

This chain connects TRBV6-2 or TRBV6-3 to TRBJ2-7; D is uncertain. In germline, CDR1 is MNHEY, CDR2 SVGEGT. The CDR3 has 14 amino acids. V lost 6 bases to trimming and J lost 4 bases, with 16 bases between them. This CDR3 is CASRTRLKSYEQYF. CDR3 sequence (DNA): TGTGCCAGCAGGACCCGATTGAAGTCGTACGAGCAGTACTTC.

Comment on this clonotype: An end of the junction differs from the germline gene, which may be a read error. The chain's CDR3 is CASKSPGTENIQCF. The CDR3 nucleotides are TGCGCCAGCAAAAGCCCCGGGACAGAAAACATTCAGTGCTTC. V gene TRBV10-2 combines with J gene TRBJ2-4, with TRBD1 matching over 7 bases. This CDR3 comprises 14 residues. Per the germline V gene, CDR1 is WSHSY and CDR2 is SAAADI.

The gene calls are TRBV28 and TRBJ1-5, with 10 bases fitting TRBD1. Germline V gene data show CDR1 as MDHEN and CDR2 as SYDVKM. V gave up 5 bases and J gave up 11 bases; unmatched junction bases: 6. The CDR3 runs to 13 residues. CDR3 sequence: CASSGDRGQSQHF. The CDR3 nucleotides are TGTGCCAGCAGTGGTGACAGGGGGCAGTCCCAGCATTTT.

Comment on this clonotype: A clone one base away is much larger, so this may be a read error. The rearrangement uses TRBV12-3 or TRBV12-4 and TRBJ2-2; D ambiguous. V gave up 2 bases and J gave up 5 bases, with 9 bases separating them. This CDR3 is built from 14 residues. DNA for the CDR3: TGTGCCAGCAGTTTAAAGCGCGGAACCGGGGAGCTGTTTTTT. Translated, it gives CASSLKRGTGELFF.

Note on this clonotype: The junction does not match germline at one end; this may be a read error. This sequence joins TRBV12-5 and TRBJ2-2; perhaps TRBD1 as D (7 bases). The CDR3 runs to 15 residues. Germline CDR1 reads LGHNT; CDR2 reads FRNRAP. The CDR3 here is CTSAIRGENTGELFF. The CDR3 DNA follows: TGTACTAGTGCCATCAGGGGGGAGAACACCGGGGAGCTGTTTTTT.

Details on this clonotype: With a much larger clone just one base away, this may be a read error. This sequence joins TRBV12-3 or TRBV12-4 and TRBJ1-5; D is unresolved. The V and J ends lost 2 bases and 3 bases respectively, with 11 bases between them. The length of the CDR3 is 15 residues. CDR3 amino acids: CASSLLVDPNQPQHF. CDR3 coding DNA: TGTGCCAGCAGTTTATTGGTGGACCCCAATCAGCCCCAGCATTTT.

This clonotype was recorded at least ten times. CDR3 protein: CASSQGTTGGDEQFF. CDR3 DNA sequence: TGCGCCAGCAGCCAAGGGACAACGGGAGGGGACGAGCAGTTCTTC. The rearrangement uses TRBV4-3 and TRBJ2-1; 8 bases agree with TRBD2. Germline V gives CDR1 LGHNA, CDR2 YSLEER. This CDR3 spans 15 amino acids. V dropped 1 base and J dropped 10; count of bases not matched to a gene: 9.

In its sample, this clonotype was seen a few times. This rearrangement joins TRBV5-1 to TRBJ2-1; TRBD2 aligns across 16 bases. This CDR3 has 19 residues. V lost 5 bases to trimming and J lost 5 bases; unmatched junction nucleotides: 13. Germline lookup yields CDR1 SGHRS and CDR2 YFSETQ. This CDR3 reads CASSSAGLAGGRLNNEQFF. The CDR3 bases are TGCGCCAGCAGTTCTGCGGGACTAGCGGGAGGGAGATTGAACAATGAGCAGTTCTTC.

The rearrangement links TRBV11-2 to TRBJ1-2; TRBD1 might be the D (5 bases). Between the trimmed V and J ends, which lost 7 bases and 13 bases, there was a span of 31 bases. Germline CDR1 SGHAT, CDR2 FQNNGV. The CDR3 totals 16 residues. CDR3 sequence (DNA): TGTGCCAGCATCCAACCTATGACAGTGAAGAACTATGGGTGCACCTTC. The encoded protein is CASIQPMTVKNYGCTF.

CDR3 sequence: CASSYSGLASYEQYV. The CDR3 DNA reads TGTGCCAGCAGTTACTCGGGACTAGCGAGCTACGAGCAGTACGTC. V is TRBV6-2 or TRBV6-3 and J is TRBJ2-7; 10 nucleotides match TRBD2. Germline assignment: CDR1 MNHEY and CDR2 SVGEGT. The CDR3 sequence is 15 residues long. The trim removed 0 bases at V and 3 bases at J, leaving 2 bases unmatched.

The chain uses TRBV28 and TRBJ2-3; perhaps D is TRBD1 or TRBD2 (5 bases each). There are 15 residues in the CDR3. With 10 bases removed from V and 4 bases from J, the gap between germline ends came to 21 bases. In germline, CDR1 is MDHEN, CDR2 SYDVKM. The CDR3 sequence: CATMKLLGAADTQYF. For the CDR3, the DNA is TGTGCCACCATGAAACTACTCGGGGCGGCAGATACGCAGTATTTT.

The chain joins TRBV25-1 to TRBJ2-3, with 7 bases aligning to TRBD2. The CDR3 has 14 residues. Trimming took 2 bases from V and 12 from J; bases not matched to a gene: 11. The germline CDR1 and CDR2 sequences are MGHDK and SYGVNS. CDR3 DNA: TGTGCCAGCAGTGAACACTTCGGCGGGAGTTCACAGTATTTT. It codes for CASSEHFGGSSQYF.

About this clonotype: This sequence may be a read error, since a much larger clone differs from it by one base. The chain has TRBV12-3 or TRBV12-4 and TRBJ2-5, with 8 bases aligning to TRBD2. The CDR3 consists of 13 residues. The CDR3 region is CASGSGGTETQCF. As DNA, the CDR3 is TGTGCCAGCGGATCGGGGGGGACGGAGACCCAGTGCTTC.

Concerning this clonotype itself: A clone one base away is much larger, so this may be a read error. The chain links TRBV6-6 to TRBJ2-7; maybe TRBD2 (6 bases). The V and J ends lost 10 bases and 7 bases respectively, with 23 bases between them. There are 14 residues in the CDR3. The germline V gene encodes CDR1 MNHNY and CDR2 SVGAGI (reference sequence). The CDR3 loop reads CAITSGLFQWEQYF. The CDR3 nucleotides read TGTGCCATCACTTCCGGACTATTCCAATGGGAGCAGTACTTC.

As regards this clonotype: This may be a read error, as it is one base from a much larger clone. The V and J genes are TRBV29-1 and TRBJ2-2, with 7 bases fitting TRBD2. Germline lookup yields CDR1 SQVTM and CDR2 ANQGSEA. The CDR3 spans 11 residues. The CDR3 DNA reads TGCAGCGCGGCGGGAGCCGGGGAGCTGTATTTT. Translation: CSAAGAGELYF.

This clonotype appeared once. The chain carries TRBV11-1 and TRBJ2-6; maybe TRBD1 (6 bases). CDR3 length: 15 amino acids. With 10 bases removed from V and 2 bases from J, the gap between germline ends came to 15 bases. Per germline, CDR1 SGHAT and CDR2 FQDESV (reference sequence). CDR3 bases: TGTGCCAACAACTTACAGGGTCCTGGGGCCAACGTCCTGACTTTC. Protein: CANNLQGPGANVLTF.

This chain joins TRBV5-4 and TRBJ2-2, with D perhaps TRBD2 (5 bases). The CDR3 has 14 amino acids. Germline CDR1 SGHNT, CDR2 YYREEE (reference sequence). The V gene lost 4 bases and the J gene lost 2 bases, with 9 bases spanning the gap. In DNA, the CDR3 is TGTGCCAGCAGCCCCCCGGGAAACACCGGGGAGCTGTTTTTT. Its translation: CASSPPGNTGELFF. The full variable domain, with the rest looked up from reference TRBV5-4 and TRBJ2-2, is ETGVTQSPTHLIKTRGQQVTLRCSSQSGHNTVSWYQQALGQGPQFIFQYYREEENGRGNFPPRFSGLQFPNYSSELNVNALELDDSALYLCASSPPGNTGELFFGEGSRLTVL.

This clonotype was counted only a few times. This may be a read error, as it is one base from a much larger clone. The genes are TRBV6-5 and TRBJ2-5, with 7 bases fitting TRBD1. CDR3 size: 12 residues. J gave up 12 bases and V 7 bases, and 11 bases lay outside the gene matches. The germline CDR1 and CDR2 sequences are MNHEY and SVGAGI. CDR3 amino acids: CASTRTTGVEYF. In DNA, the CDR3 is TGTGCCAGCACTCGTACAACAGGGGTGGAGTACTTC.

This clonotype was picked up many times. The chain couples TRBV12-3 or TRBV12-4 to TRBJ1-4; a possible D gene is TRBD1 (6 bases). The ends were cut back, 3 bases at V and 13 bases at J, with 21 bases in the middle. The CDR3 sequence is 15 residues long. The CDR3 region is CASSLLRPGQGRLFF. As DNA, the CDR3 is TGTGCCAGCAGTTTGCTCAGGCCGGGTCAGGGGAGACTGTTTTTT.

Notes on this clonotype: A clone one base away is much larger, so this may be a read error. The chain links TRBV12-3 or TRBV12-4 to TRBJ1-1; weak D call: TRBD1 (6 bases). The CDR3 spans 14 residues. CDR3 region: CASRQTGEGAEAYF. CDR3 sequence (DNA): TGTGCCAGCAGACAGACAGGCGAAGGCGCTGAAGCTTACTTT.